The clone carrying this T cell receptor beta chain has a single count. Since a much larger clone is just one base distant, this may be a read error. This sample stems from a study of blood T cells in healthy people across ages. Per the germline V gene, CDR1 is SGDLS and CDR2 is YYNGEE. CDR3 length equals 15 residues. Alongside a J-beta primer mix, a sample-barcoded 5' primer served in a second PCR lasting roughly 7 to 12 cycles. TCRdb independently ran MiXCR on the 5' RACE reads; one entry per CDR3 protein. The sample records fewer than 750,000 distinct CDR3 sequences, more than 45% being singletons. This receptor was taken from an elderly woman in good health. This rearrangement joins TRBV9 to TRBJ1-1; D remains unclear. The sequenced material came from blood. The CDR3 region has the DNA TGTACCAGCAGCGTAGAAGGGAACTGGAACACTGAAGCTTTCTTT. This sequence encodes CTSSVEGNWNTEAFF.